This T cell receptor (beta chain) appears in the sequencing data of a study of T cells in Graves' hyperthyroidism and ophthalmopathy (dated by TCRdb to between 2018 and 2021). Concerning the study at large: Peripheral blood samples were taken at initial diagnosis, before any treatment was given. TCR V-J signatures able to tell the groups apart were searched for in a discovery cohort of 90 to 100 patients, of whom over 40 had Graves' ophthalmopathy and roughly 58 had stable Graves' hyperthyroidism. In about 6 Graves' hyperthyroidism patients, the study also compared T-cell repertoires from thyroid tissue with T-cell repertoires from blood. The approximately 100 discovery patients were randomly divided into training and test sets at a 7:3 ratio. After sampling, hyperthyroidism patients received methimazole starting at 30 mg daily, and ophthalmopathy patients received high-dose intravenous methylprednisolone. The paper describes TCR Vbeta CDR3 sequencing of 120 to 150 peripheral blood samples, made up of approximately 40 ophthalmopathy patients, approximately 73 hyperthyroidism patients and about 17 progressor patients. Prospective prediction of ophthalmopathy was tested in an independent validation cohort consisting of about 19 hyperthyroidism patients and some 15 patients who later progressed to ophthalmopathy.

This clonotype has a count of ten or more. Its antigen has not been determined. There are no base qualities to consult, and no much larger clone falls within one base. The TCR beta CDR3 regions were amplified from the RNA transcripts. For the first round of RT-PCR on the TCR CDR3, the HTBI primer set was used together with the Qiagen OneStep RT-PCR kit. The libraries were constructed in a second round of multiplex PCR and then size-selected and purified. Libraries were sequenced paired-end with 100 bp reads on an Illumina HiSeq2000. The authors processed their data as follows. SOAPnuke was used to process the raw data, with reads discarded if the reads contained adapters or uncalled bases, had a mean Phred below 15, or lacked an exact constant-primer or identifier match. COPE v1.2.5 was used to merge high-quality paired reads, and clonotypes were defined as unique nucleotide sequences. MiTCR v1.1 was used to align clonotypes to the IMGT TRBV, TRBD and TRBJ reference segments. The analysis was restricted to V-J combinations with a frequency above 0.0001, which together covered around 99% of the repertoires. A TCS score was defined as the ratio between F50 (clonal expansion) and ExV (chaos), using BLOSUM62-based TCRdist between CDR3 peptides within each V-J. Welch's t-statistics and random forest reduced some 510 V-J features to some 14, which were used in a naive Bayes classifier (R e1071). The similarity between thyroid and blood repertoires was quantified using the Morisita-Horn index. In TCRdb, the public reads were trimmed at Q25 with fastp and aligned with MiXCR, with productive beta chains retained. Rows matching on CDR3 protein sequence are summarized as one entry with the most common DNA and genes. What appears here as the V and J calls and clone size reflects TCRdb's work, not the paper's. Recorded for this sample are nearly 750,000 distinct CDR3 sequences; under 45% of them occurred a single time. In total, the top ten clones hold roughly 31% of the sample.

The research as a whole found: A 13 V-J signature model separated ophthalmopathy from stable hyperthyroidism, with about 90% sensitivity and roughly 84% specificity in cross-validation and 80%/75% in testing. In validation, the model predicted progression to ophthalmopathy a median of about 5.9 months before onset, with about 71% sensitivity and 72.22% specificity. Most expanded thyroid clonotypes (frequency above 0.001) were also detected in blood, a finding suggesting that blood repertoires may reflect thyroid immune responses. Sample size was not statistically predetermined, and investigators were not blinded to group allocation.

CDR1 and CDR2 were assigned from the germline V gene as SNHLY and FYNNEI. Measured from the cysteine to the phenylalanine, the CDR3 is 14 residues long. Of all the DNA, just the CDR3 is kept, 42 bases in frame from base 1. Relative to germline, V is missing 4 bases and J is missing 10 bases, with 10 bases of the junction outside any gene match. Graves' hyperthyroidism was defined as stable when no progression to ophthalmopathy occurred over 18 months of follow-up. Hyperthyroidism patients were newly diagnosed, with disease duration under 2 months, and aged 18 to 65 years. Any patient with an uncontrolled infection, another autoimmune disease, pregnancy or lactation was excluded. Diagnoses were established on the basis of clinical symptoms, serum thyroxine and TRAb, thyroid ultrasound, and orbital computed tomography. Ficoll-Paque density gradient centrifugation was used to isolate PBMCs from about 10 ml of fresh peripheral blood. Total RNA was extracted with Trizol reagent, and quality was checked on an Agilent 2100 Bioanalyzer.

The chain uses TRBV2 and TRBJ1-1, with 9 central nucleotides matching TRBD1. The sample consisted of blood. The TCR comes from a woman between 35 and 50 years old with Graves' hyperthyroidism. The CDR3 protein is CASSGDRARLPAFF. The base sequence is TGTGCCAGCAGTGGGGACAGGGCCAGACTCCCAGCTTTCTTT.